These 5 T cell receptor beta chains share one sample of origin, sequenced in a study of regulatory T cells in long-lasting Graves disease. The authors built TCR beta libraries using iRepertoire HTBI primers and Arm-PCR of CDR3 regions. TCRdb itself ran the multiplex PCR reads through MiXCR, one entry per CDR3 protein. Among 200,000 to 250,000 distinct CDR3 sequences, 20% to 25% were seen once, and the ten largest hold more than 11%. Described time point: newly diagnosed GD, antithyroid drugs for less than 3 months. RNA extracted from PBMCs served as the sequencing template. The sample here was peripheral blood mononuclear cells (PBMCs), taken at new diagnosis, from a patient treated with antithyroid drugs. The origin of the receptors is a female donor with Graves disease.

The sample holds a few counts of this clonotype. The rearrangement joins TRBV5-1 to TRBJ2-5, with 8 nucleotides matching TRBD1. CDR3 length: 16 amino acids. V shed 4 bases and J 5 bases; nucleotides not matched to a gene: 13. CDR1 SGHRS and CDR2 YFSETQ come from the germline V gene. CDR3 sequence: CASSQGYRGSRETQYF. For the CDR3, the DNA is TGCGCCAGCAGCCAGGGGTACAGGGGGTCTAGGGAGACCCAGTACTTC.

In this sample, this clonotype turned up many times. CDR3 in amino acids: CASSVGSGQETQYF. The CDR3 DNA reads TGTGCCAGCAGCGTAGGTAGCGGTCAAGAGACCCAGTACTTC. The chain has TRBV9 and TRBJ2-5; D perhaps matches TRBD2 (6 bases). The V and J ends lost 0 bases and 2 bases respectively, with 8 bases between them. From germline, CDR1 is SGDLS and CDR2 YYNGEE. The CDR3 runs 14 residues.

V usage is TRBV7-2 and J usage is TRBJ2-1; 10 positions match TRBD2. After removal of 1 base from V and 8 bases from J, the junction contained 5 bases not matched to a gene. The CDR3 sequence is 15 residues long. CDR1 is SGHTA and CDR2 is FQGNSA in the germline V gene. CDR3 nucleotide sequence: TGTGCCAGCAGCTTAGGGCTAGCGGGAGACCATGAGCAGTTCTTC. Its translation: CASSLGLAGDHEQFF.

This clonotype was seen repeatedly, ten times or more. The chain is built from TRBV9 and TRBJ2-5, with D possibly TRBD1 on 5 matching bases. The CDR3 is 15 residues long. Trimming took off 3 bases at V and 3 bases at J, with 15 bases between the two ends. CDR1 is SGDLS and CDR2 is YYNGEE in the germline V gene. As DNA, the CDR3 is TGTGCCAGCAGCGCAGGAAAAGGACAAAAAGAGACCCAGTACTTC. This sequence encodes CASSAGKGQKETQYF.

For the CDR3, the DNA is TGTGCCAGCAGCATGCGGGGGGAGACCCAGTACTTC. Translating it yields CASSMRGETQYF. This chain uses TRBV6-1 with TRBJ2-5; 7 nucleotides agree with TRBD2. The junction had 3 bases not matched to a gene; V was cut back by 6 bases and J by 5 bases. This CDR3 is built from 12 residues. In germline, CDR1 is MNHNS, CDR2 SASEGT.